This TCR beta chain derives from a study of PD-1 blockade in classical Hodgkin lymphoma. Relapses following autologous stem cell transplantation were seen in all patients, with brentuximab vedotin exposure varying. Produced via immunoSEQ multiplex PCR; TCRdb's table is partial and in-frame only. The sample lists about 98,000 clones, just under 95% occurring once. V was clipped by 5 bases and J by 2 bases, with 13 bases between them. This CDR3 spans 14 amino acids. The germline CDR1 and CDR2 sequences are MNHNY and SVGAGI (reference sequence). The sequenced sample was peripheral blood mononuclear cells (PBMCs), obtained at baseline. This chain links TRBV6-6 with TRBJ2-7; perhaps TRBD2 as D (5 bases). This receptor was taken from a human donor with classical Hodgkin lymphoma. This CDR3 reads CASSPDGRAYEQYF. In DNA form, the CDR3 reads TGTGCCAGCAGTCCTGATGGGCGGGCCTACGAGCAGTACTTC.